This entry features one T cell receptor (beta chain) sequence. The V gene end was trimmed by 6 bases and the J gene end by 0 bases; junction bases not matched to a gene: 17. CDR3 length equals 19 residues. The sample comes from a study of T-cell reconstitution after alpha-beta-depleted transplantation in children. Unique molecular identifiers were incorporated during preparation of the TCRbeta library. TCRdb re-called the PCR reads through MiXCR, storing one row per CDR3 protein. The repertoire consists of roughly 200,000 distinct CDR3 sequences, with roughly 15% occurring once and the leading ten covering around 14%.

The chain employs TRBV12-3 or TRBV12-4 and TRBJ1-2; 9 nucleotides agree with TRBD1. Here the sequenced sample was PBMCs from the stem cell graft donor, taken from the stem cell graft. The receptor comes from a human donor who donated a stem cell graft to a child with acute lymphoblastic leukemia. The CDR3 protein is CASSPGQGRTPSTNYGYTF. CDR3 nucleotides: TGTGCCAGCAGCCCGGGACAGGGAAGAACCCCCTCTACTAACTATGGCTACACCTTC.